This TCR beta chain was sequenced during a study of post-analysis software for immune sequencing data. Study results and limitations: There were five TRBV segments more frequent in patients than controls, and TRBV5-6, TRBV5-1 and TRBV20-1 were among them.

Prepared TCR beta cDNA libraries contained unique molecular identifiers. TCRdb called the PCR reads again in MiXCR, with one record for every CDR3 protein. The data contain roughly 540,000 distinct CDR3 sequences, approximately 31% of them singletons. This clonotype is a singleton in its sample. Its antigen is as yet unknown. The CDR3 is 12 amino acids. Deletions cut 6 bases from V and 9 bases from J, with 15 bases between. Germline CDR1 DFQATT, CDR2 SNEGSKA (reference sequence). Sequenced: blood. This chain connects TRBV20-1 to TRBJ2-1; D uncertain. This receptor was identified in a girl aged 2-17 years with multiple sclerosis. CDR3 sequence: CSAPSRLFEQFF. The CDR3 DNA sequence: TGCAGTGCCCCAAGTAGGTTGTTTGAGCAGTTCTTC.